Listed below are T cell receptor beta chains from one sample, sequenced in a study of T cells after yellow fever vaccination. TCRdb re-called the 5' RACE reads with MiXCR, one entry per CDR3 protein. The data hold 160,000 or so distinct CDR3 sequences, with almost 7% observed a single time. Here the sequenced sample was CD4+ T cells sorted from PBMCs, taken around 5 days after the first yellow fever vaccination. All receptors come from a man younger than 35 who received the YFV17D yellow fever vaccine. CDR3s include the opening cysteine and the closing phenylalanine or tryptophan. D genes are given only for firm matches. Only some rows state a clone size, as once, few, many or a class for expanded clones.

CDR3aa: CASRGGNIQYF
CDR3nt: TGTGCCAGCAGGGGGGGGAACATTCAGTACTTC
v_gene: TRBV6-5
abundance: many
d_gene: TRBD2
j_gene: TRBJ2-4

CDR3aa: CASSEARVAGYTF
CDR3nt: TGCGCCAGCAGCGAGGCCCGGGTTGCGGGCTACACCTTC
v_gene: TRBV5-1
abundance: many
d_gene: -
j_gene: TRBJ1-2

CDR3aa: CASSLDRRAKNIQYF
CDR3nt: TGTGCCAGCAGTCTTGACAGAAGAGCCAAAAACATTCAGTACTTC
v_gene: TRBV6-1
abundance: -
d_gene: -
j_gene: TRBJ2-4

CDR3aa: CAISLHSGTTDTQYF
CDR3nt: TGTGCCATCAGTTTGCACTCAGGGACCACAGATACGCAGTATTTT
v_gene: TRBV10-3
abundance: many
d_gene: -
j_gene: TRBJ2-3

CDR3aa: CASALGGGEETQYF
CDR3nt: TGTGCTAGTGCCCTGGGAGGGGGGGAAGAGACCCAGTACTTC
v_gene: TRBV12-5
abundance: many
d_gene: -
j_gene: TRBJ2-5

CDR3aa: CASSIHWQGAAETQYF
CDR3nt: TGTGCCAGCAGCATCCACTGGCAGGGGGCCGCAGAGACCCAGTACTTC
v_gene: TRBV7-2
abundance: -
d_gene: TRBD1
j_gene: TRBJ2-5

CDR3aa: CASNRGPGDRGANVLTF
CDR3nt: TGCGCCAGCAACAGGGGGCCCGGAGATCGAGGGGCCAACGTCCTGACTTTC
v_gene: TRBV5-1
abundance: -
d_gene: TRBD1
j_gene: TRBJ2-6

CDR3aa: CASRGPGVGVYNSPLHF
CDR3nt: TGTGCCAGCAGGGGTCCGGGCGTGGGAGTTTATAATTCACCCCTCCACTTT
v_gene: TRBV7-2
abundance: -
d_gene: -
j_gene: TRBJ1-6

CDR3aa: CASSLFNEQYF
CDR3nt: TGTGCCAGCAGTTTGTTTAACGAGCAGTACTTC
v_gene: TRBV12-3/TRBV12-4
abundance: -
d_gene: -
j_gene: TRBJ2-7

CDR3aa: CSFGLAGTDTQYF
CDR3nt: TGCAGCTTCGGACTAGCGGGCACAGATACGCAGTATTTT
v_gene: TRBV29-1
abundance: few
d_gene: TRBD2
j_gene: TRBJ2-3

CDR3aa: CSARGPGGEQFF
CDR3nt: TGCAGTGCTAGAGGTCCAGGTGGTGAGCAGTTCTTC
v_gene: TRBV20-1
abundance: many
d_gene: -
j_gene: TRBJ2-1

CDR3aa: CASSGTGRETQYF
CDR3nt: TGTGCCAGCAGCGGGACAGGGCGAGAGACCCAGTACTTC
v_gene: TRBV9
abundance: many
d_gene: TRBD1
j_gene: TRBJ2-5

CDR3aa: CASSYSPQGLHTGELFF
CDR3nt: TGTGCCAGCAGTTACTCCCCCCAGGGGCTCCACACCGGGGAGCTGTTTTTT
v_gene: TRBV6-5
abundance: many
d_gene: -
j_gene: TRBJ2-2

CDR3aa: CASSGWLDGVNEKLFF
CDR3nt: TGCGCCAGCAGCGGATGGTTGGACGGCGTTAATGAAAAACTGTTTTTT
v_gene: TRBV5-1
abundance: few
d_gene: -
j_gene: TRBJ1-4

CDR3aa: CASSDRGGYTF
CDR3nt: TGTGCCAGCAGTGACAGGGGCGGCTACACCTTC
v_gene: TRBV6-6
abundance: many
d_gene: TRBD1
j_gene: TRBJ1-2

CDR3aa: CASSLFRGRGTSTDTQYF
CDR3nt: TGTGCCAGCAGCTTATTTAGGGGGCGGGGGACCAGCACAGATACGCAGTATTTT
v_gene: TRBV11-2
abundance: many
d_gene: -
j_gene: TRBJ2-3

CDR3aa: CASGDQLTGELFF
CDR3nt: TGTGCCAGCGGCGACCAGCTCACCGGGGAGCTGTTTTTT
v_gene: TRBV7-9
abundance: few
d_gene: -
j_gene: TRBJ2-2

CDR3aa: CASNHRRALGANVLTF
CDR3nt: TGTGCCAGCAACCACAGACGGGCTCTGGGGGCCAACGTCCTGACTTTC
v_gene: TRBV6-5
abundance: many
d_gene: -
j_gene: TRBJ2-6

CDR3aa: CASTFGIVTDTQYF
CDR3nt: TGTGCCAGCACCTTTGGAATAGTCACAGATACGCAGTATTTT
v_gene: TRBV9
abundance: -
d_gene: -
j_gene: TRBJ2-3

CDR3aa: CASSLRGPNQPQHF
CDR3nt: TGTGCCAGCAGCTTACGTGGCCCCAATCAGCCCCAGCATTTT
v_gene: TRBV7-2
abundance: many
d_gene: -
j_gene: TRBJ1-5